This T cell receptor (beta chain) was identified during a study of beta chain features in type 1 diabetes. In the study overall: Summed over all samples, the examined sorted cells came to fewer than 120,000,000.

All of the sorted populations showed purity greater than 95%. The CDR3 spans 16 residues. V dropped 4 bases and J dropped 0; count of bases not matched to a gene: 9. The V gene's germline CDR1 is SGHRS and CDR2 YFSETQ. Expressed TCRB transcripts got sequenced, as all isolated RNA was reverse transcribed. Naive, central memory and regulatory T cell samples yielded roughly 3.6 million reads on average. Repertoires were generated with immunoSEQ multiplex PCR, while TCRdb's copy carries only in-frame clones and drops some. The sample comprises over 300,000 clones, 7% to 9% of which are singletons, and around 0.44% rests with the top ten. With regard to this clone: Antigen: not known.

Study-level results: Whatever favoring of shorter templates PCR might show would apply equally to patients and controls.

The J gene is TRBJ2-5, the V gene TRBV5-1, with 7 bases matching TRBD1. The specimen was central memory CD4+ T cells from blood. The sequence was obtained from a woman in her late teens or twenties in good health. This chain's CDR3 is CASSPVGTVYQETQYF. The CDR3 DNA reads TGCGCCAGCAGCCCGGTCGGGACAGTGTACCAAGAGACCCAGTACTTC.